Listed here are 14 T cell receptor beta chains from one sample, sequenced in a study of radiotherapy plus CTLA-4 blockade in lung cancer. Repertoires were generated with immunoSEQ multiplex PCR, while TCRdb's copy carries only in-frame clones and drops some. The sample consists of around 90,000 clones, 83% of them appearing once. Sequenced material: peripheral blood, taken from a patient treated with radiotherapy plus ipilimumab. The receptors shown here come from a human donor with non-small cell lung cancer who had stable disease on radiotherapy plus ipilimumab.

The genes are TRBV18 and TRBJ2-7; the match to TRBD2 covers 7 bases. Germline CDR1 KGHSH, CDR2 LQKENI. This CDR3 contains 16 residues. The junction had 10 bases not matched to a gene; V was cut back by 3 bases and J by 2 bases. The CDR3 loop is CASSPRRGMGPYEQYF. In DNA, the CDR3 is TGTGCCAGCTCACCTCGGCGGGGGATGGGGCCCTACGAGCAGTACTTC.

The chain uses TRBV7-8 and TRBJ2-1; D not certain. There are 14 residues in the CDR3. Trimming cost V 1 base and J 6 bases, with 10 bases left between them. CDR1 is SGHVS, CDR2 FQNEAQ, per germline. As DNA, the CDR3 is TGTGCCAGCAGCTTAGAGGCGAGTATCAATGAGCAGTTCTTC. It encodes CASSLEASINEQFF.

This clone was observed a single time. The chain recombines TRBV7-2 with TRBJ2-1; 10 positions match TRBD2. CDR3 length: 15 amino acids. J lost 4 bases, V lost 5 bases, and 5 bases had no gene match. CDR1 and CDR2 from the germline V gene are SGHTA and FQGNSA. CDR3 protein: CASSRTSGNYNEQFF. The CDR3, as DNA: TGTGCCAGCAGCCGGACTAGCGGAAATTACAATGAGCAGTTCTTC.

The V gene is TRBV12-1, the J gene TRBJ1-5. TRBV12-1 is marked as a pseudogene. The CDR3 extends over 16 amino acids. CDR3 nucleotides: TGTGCCAGCACCCCCGTTGTAGGGACCCACTATCAGCCCCAGCATTTT. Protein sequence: CASTPVVGTHYQPQHF.

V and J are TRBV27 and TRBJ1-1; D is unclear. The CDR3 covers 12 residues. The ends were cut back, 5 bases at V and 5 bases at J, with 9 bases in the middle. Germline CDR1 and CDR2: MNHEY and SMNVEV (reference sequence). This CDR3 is CASSRHGTEAFF. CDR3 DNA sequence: TGTGCCAGCAGTCGGCATGGGACTGAAGCTTTCTTT.

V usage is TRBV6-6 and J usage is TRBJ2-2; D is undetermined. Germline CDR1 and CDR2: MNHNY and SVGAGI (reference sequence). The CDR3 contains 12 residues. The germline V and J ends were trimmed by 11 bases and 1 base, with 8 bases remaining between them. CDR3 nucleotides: TGTGCCTTTCGACAGAACACCGGGGAGCTGTTTTTT. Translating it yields CAFRQNTGELFF.

In DNA form, the CDR3 reads TGTGCCAGCAGCCAAGAGGCAGGGGCCCAGGATACGCAGTATTTT. Amino acid sequence: CASSQEAGAQDTQYF. V is TRBV14 and J is TRBJ2-3; a possible D gene is TRBD1 (6 bases). This CDR3 is built from 15 residues. Trimming removed 0 bases from V and 6 bases from J, with 13 bases in between. Germline CDR1 is SGHDN and CDR2 is FVKESK.

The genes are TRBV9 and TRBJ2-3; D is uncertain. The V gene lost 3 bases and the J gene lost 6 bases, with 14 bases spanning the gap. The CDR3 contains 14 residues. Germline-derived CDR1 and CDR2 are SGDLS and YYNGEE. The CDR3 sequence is CASSGQGLGDTQYF. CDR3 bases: TGTGCCAGCAGCGGTCAAGGGCTCGGGGATACGCAGTATTTT.

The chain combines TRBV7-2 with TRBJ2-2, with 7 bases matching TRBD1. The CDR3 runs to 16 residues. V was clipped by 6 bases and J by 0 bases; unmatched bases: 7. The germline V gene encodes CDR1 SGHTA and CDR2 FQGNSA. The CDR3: CASSLRGQPNTGELFF. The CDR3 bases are TGTGCCAGCAGTTTAAGGGGACAGCCGAACACCGGGGAGCTGTTTTTT. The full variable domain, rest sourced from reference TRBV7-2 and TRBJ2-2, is GAGVSQSPSNKVTEKGKDVELRCDPISGHTALYWYRQSLGQGLEFLIYFQGNSAPDKSGLPSDRFSAERTGGSVSTLTIQRTQQEDSAVYLCASSLRGQPNTGELFFGEGSRLTVL.

CDR3: CASIRRSTNEKLFF. As DNA, the CDR3 is TGTGCCAGCATAAGGAGGTCAACTAATGAAAAACTGTTTTTT. The chain employs TRBV2 and TRBJ1-4, with D hard to call. Germline lookup yields CDR1 SNHLY and CDR2 FYNNEI. V was cut by 7 bases and J by 0 bases, with 9 bases left in between. The CDR3 spans 14 residues. The full variable domain, its missing parts supplied by reference TRBV2 and TRBJ1-4, is EPEVTQTPSHQVTQMGQEVILRCVPISNHLYFYWYRQILGQKVEFLVSFYNNEISEKSEIFDDQFSVERPDGSNFTLKIRSTKLEDSAMYFCASIRRSTNEKLFFGSGTQLSVL.

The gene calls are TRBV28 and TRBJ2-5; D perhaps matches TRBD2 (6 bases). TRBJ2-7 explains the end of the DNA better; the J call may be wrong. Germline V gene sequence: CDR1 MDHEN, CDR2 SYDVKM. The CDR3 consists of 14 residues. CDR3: CASSFQGGSYEQYF. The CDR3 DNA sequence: TGTGCCAGCAGTTTCCAGGGAGGCTCCTACGAGCAGTACTTC.

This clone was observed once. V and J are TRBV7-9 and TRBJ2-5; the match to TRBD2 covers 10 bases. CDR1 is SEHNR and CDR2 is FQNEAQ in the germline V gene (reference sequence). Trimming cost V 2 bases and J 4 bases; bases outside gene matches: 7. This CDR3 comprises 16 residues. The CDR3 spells CASSLSSGLARETQYF. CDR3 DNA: TGTGCCAGCAGCTTATCCTCGGGACTAGCGAGAGAGACCCAGTACTTC.

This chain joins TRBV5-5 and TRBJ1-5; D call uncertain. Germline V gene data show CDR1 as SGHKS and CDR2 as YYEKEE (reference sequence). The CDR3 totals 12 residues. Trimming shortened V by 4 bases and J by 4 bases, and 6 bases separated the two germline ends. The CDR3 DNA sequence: TGTGCCAGCAGCCTCAATAATCAGCCCCAGCATTTT. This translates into CASSLNNQPQHF.

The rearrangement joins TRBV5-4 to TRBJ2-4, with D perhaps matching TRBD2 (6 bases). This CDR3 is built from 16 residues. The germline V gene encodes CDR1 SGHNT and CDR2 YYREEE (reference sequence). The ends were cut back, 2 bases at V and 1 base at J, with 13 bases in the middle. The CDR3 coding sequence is TGTGCCAGCAGCTTACCTGGGGCGGGGGCCAAAAACATTCAGTACTTC. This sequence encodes CASSLPGAGAKNIQYF.